This T cell receptor (beta chain) was captured by sequencing in a study of T cell changes during pregnancy in multiple sclerosis. The table came from immunoSEQ multiplex PCR; TCRdb's copy has only in-frame clones and leaves some out. The repertoire holds over 35,000 clones, around 89% seen once, with 0.57% in the top ten. Germline assignment: CDR1 KGHSH and CDR2 LQKENI. The CDR3 runs to 15 residues. Trimming at V came to 3 bases and at J to 5 bases, leaving 8 bases not matched to a gene. The receptor comes from a female donor with multiple sclerosis, enrolled in a pregnancy study. V gene TRBV18 combines with J gene TRBJ2-5, with TRBD1 matching 8 bases. The starting material was CD4+ T cells from peripheral blood mononuclear cells, obtained in the second trimester of pregnancy. CDR3 in DNA: TGTGCCAGCTCACCCAAGGACAGGGCTCGGGAGACCCAGTACTTC. This codes for CASSPKDRARETQYF.